A selection of T cell receptor beta chains follows, all from one sample in a study of blood T cell repertoires in COVID-19. Using immunoSEQ multiplex PCR, the repertoire was profiled, and TCRdb retains in-frame clones only, with some absent. This table has some 300,000 clones, around 90% appearing once. The sequencing sample was made of peripheral blood. The receptors come from a woman aged 40 to 49 with COVID-19, enrolled during active disease. Both conserved end residues are part of each CDR3. The D gene is left open where the match is weak. The size entry is marked missing in some rows and otherwise reads once, few, many or a size class.

TRBJ1-1,.,TRBV5-5,.,CASSLLDRTNTEAFF,TGTGCCAGCAGCTTGCTCGACAGGACAAACACTGAAGCTTTCTTT
TRBJ2-3,.,TRBV10-3,.,CAISELTLGSTDTQYF,TGTGCCATCAGTGAGTTGACGTTGGGCTCAACAGATACGCAGTATTTT
TRBJ1-6,once,TRBV6-1,TRBD1,CASSEYGTGWSPLHF,TGTGCCAGCAGTGAATACGGGACAGGATGGTCACCCCTCCACTTT
TRBJ1-1,.,TRBV2,.,CASSETGLNTEAFF,TGTGCCAGCAGTGAAACAGGGTTGAACACTGAAGCTTTCTTT
TRBJ2-1,.,TRBV18,TRBD2,CASSPKREFSYNEQFF,TGTGCCAGCTCACCAAAGCGGGAGTTTTCCTACAATGAGCAGTTCTTC
TRBJ1-3,once,TRBV19,.,CASQPDSSGNTIYF,TGTGCCAGTCAACCCGACAGCTCTGGAAACACCATATATTTT
TRBJ1-1,.,TRBV2,.,CATRRTLADTEAFF,TGTGCCACCCGAAGGACATTAGCTGACACTGAAGCTTTCTTT
TRBJ1-1,few,TRBV11-2,.,CASSLDTGKNTEAFF,TGTGCCAGCAGCTTAGATACAGGGAAGAACACTGAAGCTTTCTTT
TRBJ1-5,.,TRBV19,.,CASGYRVNQPQHF,TGTGCCAGTGGCTACAGGGTCAATCAGCCCCAGCATTTT
TRBJ2-1,.,TRBV4-1,TRBD2,CASSQEAGLAGVRGLYEQFF,TGCGCCAGCAGCCAAGAGGCGGGACTAGCGGGAGTCCGAGGGCTCTATGAGCAGTTCTTC
TRBJ2-1,once,TRBV29-1,.,CSVRGQAVNSYNEQFF,TGCAGCGTTCGAGGCCAAGCCGTAAACTCCTACAATGAGCAGTTCTTC
TRBJ2-7,.,TRBV12-3/TRBV12-4,.,CASSSGGEQYF,TGTGCCAGCAGTTCTGGCGGCGAGCAGTACTTC
TRBJ1-4,.,TRBV7-2,TRBD1,CASSSGQGSEKLFF,TGTGCCAGCAGCTCCGGACAGGGGAGCGAAAAACTGTTTTTT
TRBJ1-2,.,TRBV19,TRBD1,CASSIDRGRLSNGYTF,TGTGCCAGTAGTATAGACAGGGGGCGACTGTCGAATGGCTACACCTTC
TRBJ2-2,.,TRBV27,TRBD2,CASRRLAHDSNTGELFF,TGTGCCAGCAGGAGACTAGCGCACGATTCAAACACCGGGGAGCTGTTTTTT
TRBJ1-1,.,TRBV7-2,.,CASSLAVFRAEAFF,TGTGCCAGCAGCTTAGCTGTGTTCCGGGCTGAAGCTTTCTTT
TRBJ2-7,few,TRBV6-5,.,CASRPFLGAGEQYF,TGTGCCAGCAGGCCCTTCCTGGGGGCTGGCGAGCAGTACTTC
TRBJ2-7,.,TRBV6-2/TRBV6-3,.,CASSYGGLTYEQYF,TGTGCCAGCAGTTACGGCGGACTAACCTACGAGCAGTACTTC
TRBJ2-3,.,TRBV5-1,TRBD1,CASSLFPGQGALAVPDTQYF,TGCGCCAGCAGCTTGTTTCCGGGACAGGGGGCGCTGGCGGTTCCAGATACGCAGTATTTT
TRBJ1-5,.,TRBV7-9,.,CASSPWPNFSNQPQHF,TGTGCCAGCAGCCCTTGGCCCAATTTTAGCAATCAGCCCCAGCATTTT
TRBJ2-3,.,TRBV27,.,CASSRKQFTLSTDTQYF,TGTGCCAGCAGTAGAAAACAGTTTACCTTAAGCACAGATACGCAGTATTTT
TRBJ1-2,.,TRBV5-4,.,CASSGATANYGYTF,TGTGCCAGCAGCGGAGCGACAGCTAACTATGGCTACACCTTC
TRBJ2-1,.,TRBV3-1/TRBV3-2,TRBD2,CASSHGSGRNGEQFF,TGTGCCAGCAGCCACGGTAGCGGGAGGAACGGTGAGCAGTTCTTC
TRBJ2-7,.,TRBV19,.,CASSIYRAHEQYF,TGTGCCAGTAGTATATACAGGGCACACGAGCAGTACTTC